What follows describes a single TCR beta chain. This may be a read error: a much more frequent sequence differs by one nucleotide. Different DNA sequences within this sample yield the same CDR3. The assay was immunoSEQ multiplex PCR, and TCRdb's table has in-frame clones only and misses some. The table lists about 980,000 clones, over 60% of them singletons. The data belong to a study of shared clonotypes between healthy human individuals. V dropped 6 bases and J dropped 1 base, with 9 bases sitting between them. Germline CDR1 and CDR2: MNHNS and SASEGT. CDR3 size: 13 residues. Specimen: memory CD4+ T cells sorted from blood. Subset: CD45RA-negative fraction. This chain links TRBV6-1 with TRBJ1-1; TRBD1 might be the D (6 bases). The source is a man in his late teens or twenties in good health. As DNA, the CDR3 is TGTGCCAGCAGCCTCAGGGGGAACACTGAAGCTTTCTTT. Translation gives CASSLRGNTEAFF.